Shown below are 20 T cell receptor delta chains from a single sample sequenced in a study of gamma-delta T cells after stem cell transplantation. TCRdb repeated clone calling on the RT-PCR reads with CATT. The sample shows about 1,200 delta-chain clones, 2.5% to 3.5% of them seen only once. Material: gamma-delta T cells. These receptors all come from a human donor. It is not recorded whose cells these are; they may come from a transplant donor.

Regarding this clone: The mismatch at residue 7 between this DNA's translation and the TCRdb protein of a much larger clone likely reflects a read error; the protein shown is translated from the DNA. The rearrangement uses TRDV2 and TRDJ3; D remains unclear. V lost 2 bases to trimming and J lost 0 bases, with 16 bases between them. CDR3 length equals 19 residues. The V gene's germline CDR1 is GEAIGNYY and CDR2 EKD. The CDR3 sequence: CACDKVRESSSWDTRQMFF. The CDR3 DNA sequence: TGTGCCTGTGACAAGGTGAGGGAATCTAGCTCCTGGGACACCCGACAGATGTTTTTC.

Concerning this clone itself: The protein in TCRdb stems from a much larger clone and differs at residue 6 from this DNA's translation, likely a read error; here the protein is translated from the DNA. The chain combines TRDV2 with TRDJ3; the D gene is possibly TRDD3 (6 bases). V lost 0 bases and J 0 bases, leaving 11 bases between the germline ends. Germline CDR1 and CDR2: GEAIGNYY and EKD. The CDR3 is 18 amino acids. CDR3 protein: CACDTSGASSWDTRQMFF. DNA for the CDR3: TGTGCCTGTGACACCTCTGGGGCAAGCTCCTGGGACACCCGACAGATGTTTTTC.

For this clone: A read error is the likely source, as a far larger clone sits one nucleotide away. The sample contains more than one DNA sequence encoding this CDR3. The rearrangement uses TRDV2 and TRDJ3; D possibly corresponds to TRDD3 (6 bases). CDR3 length: 18 residues. V was clipped by 0 bases and J by 2 bases, with 13 bases between them. The germline V gene has CDR1 GEAIGNYY and CDR2 EKD. Here the CDR3 DNA reads TGTGCCTGTGACACCGTGAGGGGGAAGACCTGGGACACCCGACAGATGTTTTTC. It yields the protein CACDTVRGKTWDTRQMFF.

This clone was detected ten times or more. This likely stems from a read error, as it lies one base from a far larger clone. The chain uses TRDV2 and TRDJ1; 10 positions match TRDD3. V shed 4 bases, J shed 1 base, and the junction held 17 bases outside the gene matches. This CDR3 is 19 amino acids long. Germline V gene lookup returns CDR1 GEAIGNYY and CDR2 EKD. The CDR3 loop is CACETLGELGDRATDKLIF. For the CDR3, the DNA is TGTGCCTGTGAGACCCTTGGGGAGCTGGGGGATAGGGCCACCGATAAACTCATCTTT.

This clone was detected a few times. This DNA translates differently at residue 7 from the TCRdb protein, which is that of a much larger clone; a read error is likely, and the protein shown is the DNA's own translation. V usage is TRDV2 and J usage is TRDJ1; D ambiguous. The length of the CDR3 is 14 residues. V gave up 3 bases and J gave up 0 bases, with 10 bases separating them. Germline assignment: CDR1 GEAIGNYY and CDR2 EKD. DNA of the CDR3: TGTGCCTGTGACCCTCTGAGGCACACCGATAAACTCATCTTT. Translation: CACDPLRHTDKLIF.

The table lists this clone with a few counts. The protein TCRdb gives is from a much larger clone and does not agree with this DNA's translation at residue 8, likely a read error; the protein shown here comes from the DNA. The chain is built from TRDV2 and TRDJ1; 8 nucleotides agree with TRDD3. CDR3 length: 15 residues. Germline CDR1 reads GEAIGNYY; CDR2 reads EKD. Germline trimming cut 4 bases from V and 3 bases from J; bases unmatched to any gene: 9. CDR3 amino acids: CACEGLGGTSDKLIF. The CDR3, as DNA: TGTGCCTGTGAAGGACTGGGGGGTACTTCCGATAAACTCATCTTT.

Remarks on this clone: The protein given by TCRdb reflects a much larger clone and differs at residue 15 from this DNA's translation, likely from a read error; the protein shown is the DNA's translation. This sequence joins TRDV2 and TRDJ1; 12 bases map to TRDD3. The CDR3 length is 18 residues. Germline assignment: CDR1 GEAIGNYY and CDR2 EKD. The CDR3, as DNA: TGTGCCTGTGACACCATCGTACTGGGGGATACCAACACCGATGAACTCATCTTT. Translated, it gives CACDTIVLGDTNTDELIF.

About this clone itself: TCRdb's entry gives the protein of a much larger clone, which mismatches this DNA's translation at residue 11, likely from a read error; the protein reported here is translated from the DNA. The rearrangement joins TRDV2 to TRDJ3; tentatively, D is TRDD3 (6 bases). With 0 bases removed from V and 2 bases from J, the gap between germline ends came to 16 bases. CDR3 length equals 19 residues. Germline assignment: CDR1 GEAIGNYY and CDR2 EKD. This CDR3 is CACDTGWGGSPWDTRQMFF. The CDR3, as DNA: TGTGCCTGTGACACCGGCTGGGGAGGAAGCCCCTGGGACACCCGACAGATGTTTTTC.

A remark on this clone: TCRdb lists the protein of a much larger clone for this DNA, which differs at residue 17, so this is likely a read error; the protein given here is translated from the DNA itself. CDR3 DNA sequence: TGTGCCTGTGACATTACTGGGGACCCGAACTCCTGGGACACCCGACAGCTGTTTTTC. Protein: CACDITGDPNSWDTRQLFF. The chain employs TRDV2 and TRDJ3, with 7 bases lining up with TRDD3. This CDR3 contains 19 residues. CDR1 and CDR2 from the germline V gene are GEAIGNYY and EKD.

This clone is labeled large. The chain combines TRDV2 with TRDJ1; 8 nucleotides align to TRDD3. Germline-derived CDR1 and CDR2 are GEAIGNYY and EKD. V shed 3 bases, J shed 1 base, and the junction held 12 bases outside the gene matches. The CDR3 runs to 17 residues. CDR3 region: CACDSLTGGLTTDKLIF. In nucleotides, the CDR3 is TGTGCCTGTGACTCTTTAACTGGGGGGCTCACCACCGATAAACTCATCTTT.

Details on this clone: The protein TCRdb lists belongs to a much larger clone and differs from this DNA's translation at residue 17, which points to a read error; the protein shown is made from the DNA. J is TRDJ1 and V is TRDV2; 10 bases are shared with TRDD3. The germline CDR1 and CDR2 sequences are GEAIGNYY and EKD. J was trimmed by 5 bases and V by 0 bases; bases with no gene match: 26. The CDR3 has 22 residues. The CDR3 reads CACDTVKIPHNQQTGGLDKLIF. For the CDR3, the DNA is TGTGCCTGTGACACCGTTAAAATTCCTCACAACCAACAAACTGGGGGATTAGATAAACTCATCTTT.

Details on this clone: A single base is all that separates this from a far larger clone, so a read error is likely. The sample contains more than one DNA sequence encoding this CDR3. The V call is TRDV2, the J call TRDJ1, with 13 positions matching TRDD3. This CDR3 has 18 amino acids. Germline loops: CDR1 GEAIGNYY, CDR2 EKD. V lost 7 bases, J lost 0 bases, and 13 bases stayed unmatched. CDR3 nucleotides: TGTGCCTGCGACTCAGTACTGGGGGATACGCAGTACACCGATAAACTCATCTTT. As protein: CACDSVLGDTQYTDKLIF.

In this sample, this clone turned up a few times. Other DNA variants within this sample encode the same CDR3. The chain has TRDV2 and TRDJ1, with 11 bases lining up with TRDD3. The CDR3 totals 15 residues. Germline loops: CDR1 GEAIGNYY, CDR2 EKD. With V trimmed by 0 bases and J by 3 bases, 2 bases remained unmatched. CDR3: CACDTLGDTADKLIF. CDR3 sequence (DNA): TGTGCCTGTGACACCCTGGGGGATACAGCCGATAAACTCATCTTT.

This clone was observed a few times. A far larger clone is one nucleotide away, so this likely arose from a read error. This same CDR3 is encoded by further DNA sequences in the sample. This sequence joins TRDV2 and TRDJ1, with 12 bases aligning to TRDD3. Germline V lookup: CDR1 GEAIGNYY, CDR2 EKD. Germline trimming cut 3 bases from V and 0 bases from J; bases unmatched to any gene: 10. The CDR3 extends over 18 amino acids. CDR3 sequence reads: CACDSVLGDTQYTDKLIF. CDR3 coding DNA: TGTGCCTGTGACTCAGTGCTGGGGGATACGCAGTACACCGATAAACTCATCTTT.

Points on this clone: The TCRdb protein comes from a much larger clone and disagrees with this DNA's translation at residue 3, likely due to a read error; the protein given here is derived from the DNA. The chain joins TRDV2 to TRDJ1; 7 nucleotides agree with TRDD3. CDR3 size: 19 residues. Germline CDR1 is GEAIGNYY and CDR2 is EKD. CDR3 nucleotides: TGTGCCCGTGACACGGTCCCTGGGGATAAGGGGGAATACACCGATAAACTCATCTTT. Protein: CARDTVPGDKGEYTDKLIF.

This clone is hyperexpanded (1% or more) by share. Other DNA sequences in the same sample also yield this CDR3. The CDR3 protein is CACDHIRAGGYPWDTRQMFF. The CDR3 DNA follows: TGTGCCTGTGACCATATACGAGCCGGGGGATACCCCTGGGACACCCGACAGATGTTTTTC. The chain recombines TRDV2 with TRDJ3; TRDD3 agrees at 9 bases. V was pared by 3 bases and J by 2 bases, with 13 bases of the junction left unmatched. The V gene's germline CDR1 is GEAIGNYY and CDR2 EKD. The CDR3 spans 20 residues.

The chain links TRDV2 to TRDJ1; 12 nucleotides line up with TRDD3. In germline, CDR1 is GEAIGNYY, CDR2 EKD. V shed 4 bases and J 1 base; nucleotides not matched to a gene: 18. The CDR3 length is 20 residues. Here the CDR3 DNA reads TGTGCCTGTGAGACCCTTGGGGAGCTGGGGGATACGATGTTCACCGATAAACTCATCTTT. It encodes CACETLGELGDTMFTDKLIF.

This clone was recorded a few times. This sequence is one base from a far larger clone and is likely a read error. The sample holds other DNA sequences that translate to the same CDR3. The chain joins TRDV2 to TRDJ1, with 12 bases matching TRDD3. Per germline, CDR1 GEAIGNYY and CDR2 EKD. The CDR3 is 16 amino acids. CDR3 loop: CACEALGDTGTDKLIF. The CDR3 nucleotides are TGCGCCTGTGAGGCACTGGGGGATACTGGCACCGATAAACTCATCTTT.

On this clone itself: A far larger clone is one nucleotide away, so this likely arose from a read error. J is TRDJ1 and V is TRDV2; TRDD3 aligns across 11 bases. V shed 3 bases and J 3 bases; nucleotides not matched to a gene: 5. CDR1 and CDR2 from the germline V gene are GEAIGNYY and EKD. The CDR3 loop spans 15 amino acids. CDR3 amino acids: CACDSMGDTSDKLIF. In DNA form, the CDR3 reads TGTGCCTGTGACTCCATGGGGGATACGTCCGATAAACTCATCTTT.

As concerns this clone: The TCRdb protein, from a much larger clone, departs from this DNA's translation at residue 13, likely by read error; the protein shown derives from the DNA. The chain recombines TRDV2 with TRDJ3, with 12 bases that match TRDD3. The CDR3 has 19 residues. The germline gives CDR1 GEAIGNYY, CDR2 EKD. The CDR3: CACDNLGDTRSWGTRQMFF. CDR3 in DNA: TGTGCCTGTGACAATCTGGGGGATACGCGATCCTGGGGCACCCGACAGATGTTTTTC.